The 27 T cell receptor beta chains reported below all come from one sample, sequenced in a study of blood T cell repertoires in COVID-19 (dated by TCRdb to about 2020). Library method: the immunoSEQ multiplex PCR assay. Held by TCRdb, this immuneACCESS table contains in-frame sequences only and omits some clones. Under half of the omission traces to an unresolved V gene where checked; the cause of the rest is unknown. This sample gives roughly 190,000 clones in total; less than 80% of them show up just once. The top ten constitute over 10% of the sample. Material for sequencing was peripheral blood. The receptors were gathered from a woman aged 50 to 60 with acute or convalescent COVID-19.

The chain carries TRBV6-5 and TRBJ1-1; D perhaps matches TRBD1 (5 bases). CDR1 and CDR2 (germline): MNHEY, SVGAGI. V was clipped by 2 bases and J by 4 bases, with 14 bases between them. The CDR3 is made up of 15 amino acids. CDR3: CASSYGAPTFTEAFF. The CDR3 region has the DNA TGTGCCAGCAGTTACGGGGCCCCGACCTTCACTGAAGCTTTCTTT.

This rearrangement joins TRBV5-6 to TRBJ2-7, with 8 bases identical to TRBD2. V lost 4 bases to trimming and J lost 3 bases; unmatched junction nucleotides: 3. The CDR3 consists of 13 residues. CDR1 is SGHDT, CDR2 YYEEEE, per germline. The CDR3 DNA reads TGTGCCAGCAGCCCGGGACTAGTCTACGAGCAGTACTTC. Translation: CASSPGLVYEQYF. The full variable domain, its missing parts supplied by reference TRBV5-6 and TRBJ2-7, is DAGVTQSPTHLIKTRGQQVTLRCSPKSGHDTVSWYQQALGQGPQFIFQYYEEEERQRGNFPDRFSGHQFPNYSSELNVNALLLGDSALYLCASSPGLVYEQYFGPGTRLTVT.

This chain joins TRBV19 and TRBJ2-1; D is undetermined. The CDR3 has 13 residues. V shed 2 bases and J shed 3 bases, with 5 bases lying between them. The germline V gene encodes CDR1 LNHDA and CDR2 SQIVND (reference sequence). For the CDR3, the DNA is TGTGCCAGTAGTATACCCGGCTACAATGAGCAGTTCTTC. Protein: CASSIPGYNEQFF.

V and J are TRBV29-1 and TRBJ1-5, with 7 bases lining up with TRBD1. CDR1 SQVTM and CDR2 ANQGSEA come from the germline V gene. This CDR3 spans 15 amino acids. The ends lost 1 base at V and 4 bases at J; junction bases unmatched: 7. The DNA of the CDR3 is TGCAGCGTTGAAGGCCACAGGGGTCCTAATCAGCCCCAGCATTTT. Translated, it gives CSVEGHRGPNQPQHF.

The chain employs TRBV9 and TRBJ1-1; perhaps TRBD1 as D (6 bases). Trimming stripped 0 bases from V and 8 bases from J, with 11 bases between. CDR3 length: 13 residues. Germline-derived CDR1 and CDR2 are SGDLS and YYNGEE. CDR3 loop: CASSVEGQGEAFF. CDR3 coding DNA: TGTGCCAGCAGCGTAGAGGGGCAGGGGGAAGCTTTCTTT. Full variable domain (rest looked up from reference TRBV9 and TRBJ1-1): DSGVTQTPKHLITATGQRVTLRCSPRSGDLSVYWYQQSLDQGLQFLIQYYNGEERAKGNILERFSAQQFPDLHSELNLSSLELGDSALYFCASSVEGQGEAFFGQGTRLTVV.

The CDR3 reads CASSPPSPGVNTEAFF. DNA for the CDR3: TGTGCCAGCTCACCCCCAAGTCCGGGGGTGAACACTGAAGCTTTCTTT. The V gene is TRBV18, the J gene TRBJ1-1; possible D gene TRBD1, 5 bases. The germline V and J ends were trimmed by 3 bases and 0 bases, with 14 bases remaining between them. CDR1 and CDR2 (germline): KGHSH, LQKENI. The CDR3 runs to 16 residues.

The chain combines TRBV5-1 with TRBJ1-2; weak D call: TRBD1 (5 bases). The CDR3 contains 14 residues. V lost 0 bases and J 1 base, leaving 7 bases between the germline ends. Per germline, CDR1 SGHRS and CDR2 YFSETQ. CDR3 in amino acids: CASSLVQGNYGYTF. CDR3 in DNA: TGCGCCAGCAGCTTGGTCCAGGGTAACTATGGCTACACCTTC.

The CDR3 region is CASSIATGPNYGYTF. CDR3 DNA: TGTGCCAGTAGTATAGCGACAGGGCCCAACTATGGCTACACCTTC. This chain uses TRBV19 with TRBJ1-2, with TRBD1 identical over 7 bases. Germline CDR1 is LNHDA and CDR2 is SQIVND (reference sequence). The CDR3 is made up of 15 amino acids. Germline trimming cut 1 base from V and 2 bases from J; bases unmatched to any gene: 4.

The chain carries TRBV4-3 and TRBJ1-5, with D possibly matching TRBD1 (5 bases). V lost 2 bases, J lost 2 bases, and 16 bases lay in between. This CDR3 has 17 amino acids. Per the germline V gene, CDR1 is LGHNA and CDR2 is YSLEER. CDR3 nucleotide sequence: TGCGCCAGCAGCCAACACTACCCACAGGTAGGCAATCAGCCCCAGCATTTT. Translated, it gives CASSQHYPQVGNQPQHF.

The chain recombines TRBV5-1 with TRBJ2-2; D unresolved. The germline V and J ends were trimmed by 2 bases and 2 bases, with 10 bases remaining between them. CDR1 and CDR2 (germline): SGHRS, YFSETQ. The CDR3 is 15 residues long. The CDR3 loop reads CASSLSSVNTGELFF. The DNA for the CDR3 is TGCGCCAGCAGCTTATCGTCCGTAAACACCGGGGAGCTGTTTTTT.

CDR3 protein: CASSQDSSGLYGYTF. CDR3 DNA: TGTGCCAGCAGCCAAGATTCCTCAGGTCTCTATGGCTACACCTTC. The rearrangement joins TRBV3-1 (or the pseudogene TRBV3-2) to TRBJ1-2, with D hard to call. The CDR3 is 15 amino acids. Deletions cut 0 bases from V and 4 bases from J, with 12 bases between. CDR1 LGHDT and CDR2 YNNKEL come from the germline V gene (reference sequence).

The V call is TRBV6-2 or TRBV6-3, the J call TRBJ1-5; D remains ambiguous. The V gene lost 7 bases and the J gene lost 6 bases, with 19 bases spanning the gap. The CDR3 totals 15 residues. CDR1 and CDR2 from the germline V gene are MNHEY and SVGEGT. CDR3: CASTPEGFGVQPQHF. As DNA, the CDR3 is TGTGCCAGCACCCCCGAAGGGTTCGGGGTTCAGCCCCAGCATTTT.

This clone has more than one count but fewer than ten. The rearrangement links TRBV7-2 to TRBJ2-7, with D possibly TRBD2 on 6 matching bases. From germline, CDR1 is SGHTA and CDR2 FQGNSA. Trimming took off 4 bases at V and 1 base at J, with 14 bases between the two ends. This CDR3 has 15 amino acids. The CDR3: CASSSGRELSYEQYF. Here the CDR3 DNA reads TGTGCCAGCAGCTCCGGGCGGGAACTATCCTACGAGCAGTACTTC.

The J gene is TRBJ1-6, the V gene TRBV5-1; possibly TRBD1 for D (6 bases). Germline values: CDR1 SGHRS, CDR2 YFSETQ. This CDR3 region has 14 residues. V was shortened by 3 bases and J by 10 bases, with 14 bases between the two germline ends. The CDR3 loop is CASSSSGAQSPLHF. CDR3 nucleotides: TGCGCCAGCAGCTCGTCAGGGGCTCAATCACCCCTCCACTTT. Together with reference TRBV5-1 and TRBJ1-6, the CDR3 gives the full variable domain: KAGVTQTPRYLIKTRGQQVTLSCSPISGHRSVSWYQQTPGQGLQFLFEYFSETQRNKGNFPGRFSGRQFSNSRSEMNVSTLELGDSALYLCASSSSGAQSPLHFGNGTRLTVT.

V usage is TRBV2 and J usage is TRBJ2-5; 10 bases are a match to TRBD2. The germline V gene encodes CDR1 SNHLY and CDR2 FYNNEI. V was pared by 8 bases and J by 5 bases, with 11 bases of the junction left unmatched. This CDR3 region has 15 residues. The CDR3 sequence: CASSLGETSGETQYF. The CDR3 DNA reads TGTGCCAGCTCCCTCGGCGAGACTAGCGGGGAGACCCAGTACTTC.

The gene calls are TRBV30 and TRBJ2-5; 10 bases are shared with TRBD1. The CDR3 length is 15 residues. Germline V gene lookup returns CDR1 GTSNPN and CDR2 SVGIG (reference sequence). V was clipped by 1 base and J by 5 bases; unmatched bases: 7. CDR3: CAWSGGQGPPETQYF. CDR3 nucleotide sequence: TGTGCCTGGAGTGGGGGACAGGGGCCCCCGGAGACCCAGTACTTC.

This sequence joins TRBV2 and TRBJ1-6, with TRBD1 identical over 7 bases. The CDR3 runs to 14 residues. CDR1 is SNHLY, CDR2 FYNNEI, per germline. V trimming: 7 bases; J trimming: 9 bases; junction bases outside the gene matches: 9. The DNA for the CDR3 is TGTGCCAGCAAGACAGGGAATCTTGGTTCACCCCTCCACTTT. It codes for CASKTGNLGSPLHF.

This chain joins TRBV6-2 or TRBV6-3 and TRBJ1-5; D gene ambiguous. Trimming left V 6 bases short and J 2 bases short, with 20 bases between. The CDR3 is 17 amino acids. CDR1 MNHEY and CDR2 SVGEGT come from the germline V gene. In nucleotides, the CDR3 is TGTGCCAGCAGCGATATGGGCAAGAATATGGGCAATCAGCCCCAGCATTTT. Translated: CASSDMGKNMGNQPQHF.

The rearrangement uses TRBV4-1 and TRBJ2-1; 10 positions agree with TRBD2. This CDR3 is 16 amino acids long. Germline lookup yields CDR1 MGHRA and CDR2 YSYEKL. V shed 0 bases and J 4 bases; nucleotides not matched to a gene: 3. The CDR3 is CASSQDGSGGYNEQFF. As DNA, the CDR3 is TGCGCCAGCAGCCAAGATGGTAGCGGGGGGTACAATGAGCAGTTCTTC.

CDR3 amino acids: CASSLELAGTDTQYF. The CDR3 region has the DNA TGTGCCAGCAGCTTAGAGCTGGCGGGCACAGATACGCAGTATTTT. V and J are TRBV7-2 and TRBJ2-3; D gene ambiguous. The CDR3 is 15 amino acids. V was clipped by 1 base and J by 1 base, with 9 bases between them. Germline assignment: CDR1 SGHTA and CDR2 FQGNSA.

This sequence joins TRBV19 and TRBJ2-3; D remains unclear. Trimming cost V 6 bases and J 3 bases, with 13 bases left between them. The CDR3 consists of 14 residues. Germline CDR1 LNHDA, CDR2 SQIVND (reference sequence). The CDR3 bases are TGTGCCAGTAGCCCCCGGGTGAGGACAGATACGCAGTATTTT. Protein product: CASSPRVRTDTQYF.

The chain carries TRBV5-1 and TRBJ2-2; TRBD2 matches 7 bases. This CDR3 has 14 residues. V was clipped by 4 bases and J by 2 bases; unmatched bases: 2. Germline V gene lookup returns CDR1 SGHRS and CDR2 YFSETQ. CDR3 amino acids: CASSPGLNTGELFF. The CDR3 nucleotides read TGCGCCAGCAGCCCGGGACTAAACACCGGGGAGCTGTTTTTT.

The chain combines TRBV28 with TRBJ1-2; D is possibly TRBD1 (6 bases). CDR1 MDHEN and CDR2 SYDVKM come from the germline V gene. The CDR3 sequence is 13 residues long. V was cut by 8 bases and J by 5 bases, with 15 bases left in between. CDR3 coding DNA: TGTGCCAGCGCAGGTCAGGGGAGTTATGGCTACACCTTC. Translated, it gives CASAGQGSYGYTF.

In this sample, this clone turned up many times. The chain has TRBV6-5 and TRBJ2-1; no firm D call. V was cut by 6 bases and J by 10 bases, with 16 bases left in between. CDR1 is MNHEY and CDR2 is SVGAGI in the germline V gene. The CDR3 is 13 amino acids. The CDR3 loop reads CASSSGEFGEQFF. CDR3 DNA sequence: TGTGCCAGCAGCTCCGGCGAGTTCGGGGAGCAGTTCTTC.

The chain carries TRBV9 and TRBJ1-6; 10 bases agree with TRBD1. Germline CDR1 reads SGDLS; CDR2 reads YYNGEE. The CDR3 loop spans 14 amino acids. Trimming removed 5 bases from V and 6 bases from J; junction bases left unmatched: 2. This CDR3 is CASRGQGLNSPLHF. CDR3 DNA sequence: TGTGCCAGCAGGGGACAGGGGCTTAATTCACCCCTCCACTTT. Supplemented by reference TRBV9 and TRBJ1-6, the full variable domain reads DSGVTQTPKHLITATGQRVTLRCSPRSGDLSVYWYQQSLDQGLQFLIQYYNGEERAKGNILERFSAQQFPDLHSELNLSSLELGDSALYFCASRGQGLNSPLHFGNGTRLTVT.

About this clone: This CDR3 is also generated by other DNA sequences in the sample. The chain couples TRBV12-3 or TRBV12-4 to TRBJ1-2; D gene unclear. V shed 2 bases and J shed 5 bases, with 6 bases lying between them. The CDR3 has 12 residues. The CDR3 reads CASSLLNYGYTF. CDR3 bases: TGTGCCAGCAGTTTACTAAATTATGGCTACACCTTC.

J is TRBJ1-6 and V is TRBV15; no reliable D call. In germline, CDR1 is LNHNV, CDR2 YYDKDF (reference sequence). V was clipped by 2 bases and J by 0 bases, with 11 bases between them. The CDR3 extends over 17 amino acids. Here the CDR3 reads CATSRITTSSYNSPLHF. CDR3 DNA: TGTGCCACCAGCAGAATAACTACAAGCTCCTATAATTCACCCCTCCACTTT.